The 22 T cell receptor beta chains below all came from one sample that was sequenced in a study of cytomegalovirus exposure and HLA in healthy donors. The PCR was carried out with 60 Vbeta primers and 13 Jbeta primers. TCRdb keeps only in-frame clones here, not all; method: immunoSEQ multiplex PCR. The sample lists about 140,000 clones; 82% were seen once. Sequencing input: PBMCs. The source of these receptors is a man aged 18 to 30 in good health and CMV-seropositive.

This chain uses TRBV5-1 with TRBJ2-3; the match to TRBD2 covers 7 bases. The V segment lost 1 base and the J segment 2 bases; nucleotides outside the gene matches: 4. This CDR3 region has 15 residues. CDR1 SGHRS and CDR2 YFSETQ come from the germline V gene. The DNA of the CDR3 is TGCGCCAGCAGCTTGACTAGCGCCCCCACAGATACGCAGTATTTT. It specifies CASSLTSAPTDTQYF.

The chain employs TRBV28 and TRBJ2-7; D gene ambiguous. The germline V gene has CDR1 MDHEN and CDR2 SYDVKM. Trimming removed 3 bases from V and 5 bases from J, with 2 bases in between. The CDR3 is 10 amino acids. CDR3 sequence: CASSFNEQYF. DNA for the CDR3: TGTGCCAGCAGTTTCAACGAGCAGTACTTC.

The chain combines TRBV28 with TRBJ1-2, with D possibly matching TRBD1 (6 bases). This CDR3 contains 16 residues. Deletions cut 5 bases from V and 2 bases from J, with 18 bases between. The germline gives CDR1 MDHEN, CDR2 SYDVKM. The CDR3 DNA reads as TGTGCCAGCAGTATTACAGGGCAGGGTTTGAACTATGGCTACACCTTC. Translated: CASSITGQGLNYGYTF.

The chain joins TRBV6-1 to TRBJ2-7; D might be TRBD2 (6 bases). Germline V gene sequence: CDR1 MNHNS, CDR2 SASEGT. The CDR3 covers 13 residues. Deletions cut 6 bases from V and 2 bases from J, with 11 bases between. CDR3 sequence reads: CASSPGVAYEQYF. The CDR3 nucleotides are TGTGCCAGCAGCCCGGGGGTGGCCTACGAGCAGTACTTC.

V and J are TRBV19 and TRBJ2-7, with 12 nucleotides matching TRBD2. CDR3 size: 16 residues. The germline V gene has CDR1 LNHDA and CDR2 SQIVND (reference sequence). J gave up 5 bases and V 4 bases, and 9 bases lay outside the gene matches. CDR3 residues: CASSTRLAGAPHEQYF. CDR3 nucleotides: TGTGCCAGTAGTACCCGACTAGCGGGAGCCCCCCACGAGCAGTACTTC.

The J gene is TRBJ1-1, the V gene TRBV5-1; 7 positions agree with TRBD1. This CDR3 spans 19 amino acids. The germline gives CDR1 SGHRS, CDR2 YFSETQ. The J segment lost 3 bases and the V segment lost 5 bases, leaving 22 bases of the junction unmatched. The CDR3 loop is CASRDIYKARGVGYTEAFF. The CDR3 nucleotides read TGCGCCAGCAGAGATATTTACAAGGCCAGGGGGGTTGGGTACACTGAAGCTTTCTTT.

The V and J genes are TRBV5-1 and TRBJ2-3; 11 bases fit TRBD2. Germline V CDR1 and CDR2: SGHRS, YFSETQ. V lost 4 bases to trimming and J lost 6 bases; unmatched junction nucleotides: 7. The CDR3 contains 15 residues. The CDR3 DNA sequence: TGCGCCAGCAGCCCCGGGACTAGCGGCGGGGATACGCAGTATTTT. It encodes CASSPGTSGGDTQYF. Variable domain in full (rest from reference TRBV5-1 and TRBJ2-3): KAGVTQTPRYLIKTRGQQVTLSCSPISGHRSVSWYQQTPGQGLQFLFEYFSETQRNKGNFPGRFSGRQFSNSRSEMNVSTLELGDSALYLCASSPGTSGGDTQYFGPGTRLTVL.

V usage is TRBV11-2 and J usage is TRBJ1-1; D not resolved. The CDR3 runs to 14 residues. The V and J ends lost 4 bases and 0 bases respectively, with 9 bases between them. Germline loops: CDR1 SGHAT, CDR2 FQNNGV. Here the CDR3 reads CASSSVHLNTEAFF. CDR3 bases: TGTGCCAGCAGCTCAGTTCATTTGAACACTGAAGCTTTCTTT. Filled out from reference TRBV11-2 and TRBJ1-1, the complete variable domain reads EAGVAQSPRYKIIEKRQSVAFWCNPISGHATLYWYQQILGQGPKLLIQFQNNGVVDDSQLPKDRFSAERLKGVDSTLKIQPAKLEDSAVYLCASSSVHLNTEAFFGQGTRLTVV.

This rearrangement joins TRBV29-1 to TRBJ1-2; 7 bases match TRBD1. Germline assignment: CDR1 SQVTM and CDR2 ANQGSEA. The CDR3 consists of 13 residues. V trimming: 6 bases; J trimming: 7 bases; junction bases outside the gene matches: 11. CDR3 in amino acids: CSVGDRAISGYTF. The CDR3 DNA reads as TGCAGCGTAGGCGACAGGGCGATATCTGGCTACACCTTC.

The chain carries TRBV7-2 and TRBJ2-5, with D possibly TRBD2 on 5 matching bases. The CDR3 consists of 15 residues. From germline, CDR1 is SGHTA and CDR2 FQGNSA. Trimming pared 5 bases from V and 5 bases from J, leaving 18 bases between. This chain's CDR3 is CASSRRDSPGETQYF. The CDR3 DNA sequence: TGTGCCAGCAGCCGGCGAGATTCCCCGGGGGAGACCCAGTACTTC.

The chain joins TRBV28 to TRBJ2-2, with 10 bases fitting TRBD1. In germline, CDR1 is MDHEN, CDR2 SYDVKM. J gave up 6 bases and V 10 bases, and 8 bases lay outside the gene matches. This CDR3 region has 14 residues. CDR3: CATSGQGGPGELFF. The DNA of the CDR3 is TGTGCCACCTCCGGACAGGGGGGTCCCGGGGAGCTGTTTTTT. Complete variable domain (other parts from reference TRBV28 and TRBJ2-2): DVKVTQSSRYLVKRTGEKVFLECVQDMDHENMFWYRQDPGLGLRLIYFSYDVKMKEKGDIPEGYSVSREKKERFSLILESASTNQTSMYLCATSGQGGPGELFFGEGSRLTVL.

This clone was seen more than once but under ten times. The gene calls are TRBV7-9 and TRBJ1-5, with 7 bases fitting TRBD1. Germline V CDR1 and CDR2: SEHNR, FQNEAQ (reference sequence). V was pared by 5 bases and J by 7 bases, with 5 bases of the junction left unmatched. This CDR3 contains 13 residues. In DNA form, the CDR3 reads TGTGCCAGCAGCCCGGGACAGCCCCAGCCCCAGCATTTT. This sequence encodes CASSPGQPQPQHF.

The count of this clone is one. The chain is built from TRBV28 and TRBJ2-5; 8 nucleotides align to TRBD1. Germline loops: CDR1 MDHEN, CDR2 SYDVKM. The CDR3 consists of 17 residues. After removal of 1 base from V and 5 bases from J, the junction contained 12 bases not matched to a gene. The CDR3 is CASSLYPMDRVGETQYF. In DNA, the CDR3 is TGTGCCAGCAGTTTATACCCCATGGACAGGGTAGGGGAGACCCAGTACTTC.

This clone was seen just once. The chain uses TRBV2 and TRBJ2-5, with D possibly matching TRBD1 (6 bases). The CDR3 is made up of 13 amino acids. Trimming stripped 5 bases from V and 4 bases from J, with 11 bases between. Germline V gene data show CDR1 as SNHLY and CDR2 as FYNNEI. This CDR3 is CASSTGWSETQYF. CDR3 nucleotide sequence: TGTGCCAGCAGTACAGGGTGGTCAGAGACCCAGTACTTC.

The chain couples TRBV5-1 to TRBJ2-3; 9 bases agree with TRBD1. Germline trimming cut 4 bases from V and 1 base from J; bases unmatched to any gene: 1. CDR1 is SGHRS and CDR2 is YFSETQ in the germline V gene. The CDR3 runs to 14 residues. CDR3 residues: CASSRDRGTDTQYF. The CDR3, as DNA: TGCGCCAGCAGCCGGGACAGGGGCACAGATACGCAGTATTTT.

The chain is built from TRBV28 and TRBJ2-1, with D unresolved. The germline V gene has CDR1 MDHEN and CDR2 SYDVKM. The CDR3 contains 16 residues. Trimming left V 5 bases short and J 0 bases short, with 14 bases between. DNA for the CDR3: TGTGCCAGCAGTCCACCTCGCGTGAGCTCCTACAATGAGCAGTTCTTC. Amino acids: CASSPPRVSSYNEQFF.

CDR3 residues: CSVDAGAVTGELFF. The CDR3 bases are TGCAGCGTTGATGCGGGAGCCGTCACCGGGGAGCTGTTTTTT. This rearrangement joins TRBV29-1 to TRBJ2-2; TRBD2 aligns across 7 bases. Per germline, CDR1 SQVTM and CDR2 ANQGSEA. The CDR3 sequence is 14 residues long. V lost 3 bases to trimming and J lost 4 bases; unmatched junction nucleotides: 5.

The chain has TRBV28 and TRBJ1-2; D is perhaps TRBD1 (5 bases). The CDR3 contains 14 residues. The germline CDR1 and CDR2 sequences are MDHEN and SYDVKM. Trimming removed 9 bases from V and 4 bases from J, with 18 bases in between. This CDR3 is CASLLGRGVYGYTF. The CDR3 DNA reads TGTGCCAGTTTATTAGGCCGGGGGGTCTATGGCTACACCTTC.

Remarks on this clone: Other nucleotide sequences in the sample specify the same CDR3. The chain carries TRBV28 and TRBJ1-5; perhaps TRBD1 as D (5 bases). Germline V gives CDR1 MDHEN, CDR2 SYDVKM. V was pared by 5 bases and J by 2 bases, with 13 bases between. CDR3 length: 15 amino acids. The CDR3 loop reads CASSHRGLGNQPQHF. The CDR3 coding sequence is TGTGCCAGCAGTCATCGGGGGTTGGGCAATCAGCCCCAGCATTTT.

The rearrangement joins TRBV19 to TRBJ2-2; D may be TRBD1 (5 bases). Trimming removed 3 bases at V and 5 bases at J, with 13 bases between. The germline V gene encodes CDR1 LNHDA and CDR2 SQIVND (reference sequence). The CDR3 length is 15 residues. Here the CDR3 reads CASSMSQEKTGELFF. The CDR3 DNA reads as TGTGCCAGTAGTATGTCACAGGAAAAGACCGGGGAGCTGTTTTTT.

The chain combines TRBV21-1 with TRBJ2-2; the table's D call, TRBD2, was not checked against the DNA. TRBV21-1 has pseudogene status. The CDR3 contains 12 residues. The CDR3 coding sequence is TGTGCCAGCAGCAGCAAAGAGTCGGAGCTGTTTTTT. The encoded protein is CASSSKESELFF.

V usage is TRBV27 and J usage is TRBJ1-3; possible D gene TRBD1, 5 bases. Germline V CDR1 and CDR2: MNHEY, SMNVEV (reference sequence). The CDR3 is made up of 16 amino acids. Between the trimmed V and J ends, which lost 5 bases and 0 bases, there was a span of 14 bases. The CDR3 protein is CASSEKGTSSGNTIYF. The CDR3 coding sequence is TGTGCCAGCAGTGAGAAGGGGACTAGCTCTGGAAACACCATATATTTT.